The 32 T cell receptor beta chains below were found in one sample sequenced in a study of cytomegalovirus exposure and HLA in healthy donors. PCR primers comprised 60 Vbeta and 13 Jbeta primers. The assay was immunoSEQ multiplex PCR, and TCRdb's table has in-frame clones only and misses some. The table shows roughly 100,000 clones, with roughly 72% occurring only once. Sequencing input: PBMCs. The receptors derive from a man under 40 in good health and CMV-seropositive.

This chain joins TRBV19 and TRBJ1-4, with 7 positions matching TRBD1. The CDR3 is 19 residues long. Unmatched junction bases numbered 14, after V lost 4 bases and J lost 0 bases. Germline V gene lookup returns CDR1 LNHDA and CDR2 SQIVND (reference sequence). The CDR3 here is CASSRDSSSGSSTNEKLFF. In DNA form, the CDR3 reads TGTGCCAGTAGTAGGGACAGTAGCTCGGGTAGCTCAACTAATGAAAAACTGTTTTTT. The whole variable domain, remainder taken from reference TRBV19 and TRBJ1-4, is DGGITQSPKYLFRKEGQNVTLSCEQNLNHDAMYWYRQDPGQGLRLIYYSQIVNDFQKGDIAEGYSVSREKKESFPLTVTSAQKNPTAFYLCASSRDSSSGSSTNEKLFFGSGTQLSVL.

This clone was seen a single time. This sequence joins TRBV30 and TRBJ2-1; tentatively, D is TRBD2 (5 bases). Germline V gene data show CDR1 as GTSNPN and CDR2 as SVGIG (reference sequence). The CDR3 loop spans 13 amino acids. Trimming pared 1 base from V and 8 bases from J, leaving 12 bases between. The CDR3 DNA sequence: TGTGCCTGGAGTGGCGGTAGCGAGGATGAGCAGTTCTTC. This translates into CAWSGGSEDEQFF. The entire variable domain, with the rest obtained from reference TRBV30 and TRBJ2-1, is as follows: SQTIHQWPATLVQPVGSPLSLECTVEGTSNPNLYWYRQAAGRGLQLLFYSVGIGQISSEVPQNLSASRPQDRQFILSSKKLLLSDSGFYLCAWSGGSEDEQFFGPGTRLTVL.

V is TRBV5-1 and J is TRBJ2-2; D call uncertain. V lost 0 bases to trimming and J lost 4 bases, with 10 bases between them. The germline gives CDR1 SGHRS, CDR2 YFSETQ. The CDR3 runs to 15 residues. DNA of the CDR3: TGCGCCAGCAGCTTGGGGGTAGCCCCCACCGGGGAGCTGTTTTTT. This encodes CASSLGVAPTGELFF.

This sequence joins TRBV6-1 and TRBJ2-7; D might be TRBD1 (6 bases). V lost 3 bases, J lost 7 bases, and 16 bases lay in between. Germline values: CDR1 MNHNS, CDR2 SASEGT. The CDR3 length is 14 residues. The CDR3 DNA follows: TGTGCCAGCAGTGAGTGGGACACCTGGGTTGAGCAGTACTTC. Its translation is CASSEWDTWVEQYF.

The chain employs TRBV11-1 and TRBJ1-5, with D possibly TRBD1 on 5 matching bases. Germline-derived CDR1 and CDR2 are SGHAT and FQDESV (reference sequence). Between the trimmed V and J ends, which lost 5 bases and 2 bases, there was a span of 13 bases. The CDR3 extends over 15 amino acids. The CDR3 nucleotides read TGTGCCAGCAGCGCTGACAGTGTGGGCAATCAGCCCCAGCATTTT. Protein: CASSADSVGNQPQHF.

This chain joins TRBV19 and TRBJ1-2, with TRBD1 matching 9 bases. The CDR3 spans 14 residues. V shed 5 bases and J 8 bases; nucleotides not matched to a gene: 9. Germline V gives CDR1 LNHDA, CDR2 SQIVND (reference sequence). The CDR3 DNA reads TGTGCCAGTAGTCCCCAGACAGGGGGAGTCGGCTACACCTTC. It codes for CASSPQTGGVGYTF. The full variable domain, its missing parts supplied by reference TRBV19 and TRBJ1-2, is DGGITQSPKYLFRKEGQNVTLSCEQNLNHDAMYWYRQDPGQGLRLIYYSQIVNDFQKGDIAEGYSVSREKKESFPLTVTSAQKNPTAFYLCASSPQTGGVGYTFGSGTRLTVV.

The chain couples TRBV29-1 to TRBJ1-1; 7 bases agree with TRBD1. J gave up 0 bases and V 4 bases, and 5 bases lay outside the gene matches. Looked up from germline, CDR1 is SQVTM and CDR2 is ANQGSEA. This CDR3 is 14 amino acids long. As DNA, the CDR3 is TGCAGCGTTGGACAGGGCCAGGTGAACACTGAAGCTTTCTTT. It specifies CSVGQGQVNTEAFF. Variable domain in full (rest from reference TRBV29-1 and TRBJ1-1): SAVISQKPSRDICQRGTSLTIQCQVDSQVTMMFWYRQQPGQSLTLIATANQGSEATYESGFVIDKFPISRPNLTFSTLTVSNMSPEDSSIYLCSVGQGQVNTEAFFGQGTRLTVV.

The chain employs TRBV10-3 and TRBJ2-1, with D possibly being TRBD2 (5 bases). This CDR3 has 16 residues. Trimming cost V 2 bases and J 0 bases, with 11 bases left between them. Per germline, CDR1 ENHRY and CDR2 SYGVKD. The CDR3 spells CAISEGERSSYNEQFF. The CDR3 DNA is TGTGCCATCAGTGAGGGAGAGCGGAGCTCCTACAATGAGCAGTTCTTC.

The genes are TRBV5-4 and TRBJ2-1, with 7 bases lining up with TRBD1. CDR1 and CDR2 (germline): SGHNT, YYREEE (reference sequence). The J segment lost 4 bases and the V segment lost 4 bases, leaving 8 bases of the junction unmatched. The CDR3 totals 15 residues. The CDR3 reads CASSTVADRYNEQFF. The CDR3 nucleotides read TGTGCCAGCAGCACCGTTGCGGACAGGTACAATGAGCAGTTCTTC.

This chain joins TRBV15 and TRBJ1-1, with D unresolved. The CDR3 runs 13 residues. Trimming pared 1 base from V and 8 bases from J, leaving 11 bases between. Germline CDR1 reads LNHNV; CDR2 reads YYDKDF (reference sequence). In nucleotides, the CDR3 is TGTGCCACCAGCAGAGGGGAGGGCGGCGAAGCTTTCTTT. Translated: CATSRGEGGEAFF.

This clone has a handful of counts. V is TRBV7-9 and J is TRBJ1-1; D may be TRBD1 (5 bases). The V end lost 4 bases, the J end lost 4 bases, and 10 bases lay between the germline ends. Germline V gives CDR1 SEHNR, CDR2 FQNEAQ (reference sequence). There are 13 residues in the CDR3. The CDR3 here is CASSSTTGTEAFF. The CDR3 DNA reads TGTGCCAGCAGCTCCACTACAGGCACTGAAGCTTTCTTT.

This rearrangement joins TRBV29-1 to TRBJ1-6, with D perhaps matching TRBD1 (6 bases). Deletions cut 6 bases from V and 0 bases from J, with 12 bases between. In germline, CDR1 is SQVTM, CDR2 ANQGSEA. This CDR3 spans 15 amino acids. CDR3 region: CSVRTGSSYNSPLHF. Here the CDR3 DNA reads TGCAGCGTCCGCACAGGGAGCTCCTATAATTCACCCCTCCACTTT.

V is TRBV15 and J is TRBJ1-5; D is undetermined. The CDR3 is 16 amino acids. V lost 3 bases and J 2 bases, leaving 14 bases between the germline ends. CDR1 and CDR2 from the germline V gene are LNHNV and YYDKDF (reference sequence). The CDR3 nucleotides read TGTGCCACCAGCAGCGAGGGCGGAGTAGGCAATCAGCCCCAGCATTTT. Translated, it gives CATSSEGGVGNQPQHF.

This clone came up once. The V and J genes are TRBV30 and TRBJ1-2; unclear D gene. V gave up 4 bases and J gave up 3 bases, with 9 bases separating them. Germline-derived CDR1 and CDR2 are GTSNPN and SVGIG (reference sequence). This CDR3 is 12 amino acids long. The CDR3 reads CAWTLGDYGYTF. CDR3 DNA sequence: TGTGCCTGGACATTGGGCGACTATGGCTACACCTTC.

The CDR3 DNA reads TGTGCCAGTAGTATCTGGGCAGGGGATCAGCCCCAGCATTTT. Translation gives CASSIWAGDQPQHF. The chain is built from TRBV19 and TRBJ1-5, with a tentative D call TRBD1 (6 bases). The CDR3 contains 14 residues. V was cut by 3 bases and J by 5 bases, with 11 bases left in between. Germline V gives CDR1 LNHDA, CDR2 SQIVND (reference sequence).

The chain carries TRBV7-3 and TRBJ2-1; 11 nucleotides line up with TRBD2. Germline trimming cut 3 bases from V and 4 bases from J; bases unmatched to any gene: 2. Germline V gives CDR1 SGHTA, CDR2 FQGTGA. The CDR3 length is 15 residues. CDR3 in DNA: TGTGCCAGCAGCTTTGGGACTAGCGGTTACAATGAGCAGTTCTTC. This encodes CASSFGTSGYNEQFF.

This clone was detected only a few times. The CDR3 coding sequence is TGTGCCAGCAGCCTCGGGACAGGGGCAGGAAACACCATATATTTT. The encoded protein is CASSLGTGAGNTIYF. The chain is built from TRBV4-2 and TRBJ1-3; 10 bases line up with TRBD1. The CDR3 length is 15 residues. Unmatched junction bases numbered 4, after V lost 4 bases and J lost 4 bases. Germline-derived CDR1 and CDR2 are LGHNA and YNFKEQ.

The gene calls are TRBV7-8 and TRBJ2-2; tentative D call: TRBD1 (5 bases). Per the germline V gene, CDR1 is SGHVS and CDR2 is FQNEAQ. The CDR3 length is 13 residues. Trimming pared 5 bases from V and 5 bases from J, leaving 9 bases between. The CDR3 reads CASSRDRTGELFF. In nucleotides, the CDR3 is TGTGCCAGCAGCAGAGACAGAACCGGGGAGCTGTTTTTT.

The rearrangement joins TRBV7-9 to TRBJ1-1; no definite D call. Germline loops: CDR1 SEHNR, CDR2 FQNEAQ (reference sequence). V lost 4 bases, J lost 9 bases, and 15 bases lay in between. The CDR3 has 13 amino acids. As DNA, the CDR3 is TGTGCCAGCAGCTCCTCCGGGGAACACAAAGCTTTCTTT. Translating gives CASSSSGEHKAFF.

The rearrangement joins TRBV30 to TRBJ2-7, with D perhaps matching TRBD1 (6 bases). The CDR3 length is 13 residues. The germline V gene encodes CDR1 GTSNPN and CDR2 SVGIG (reference sequence). V was clipped by 2 bases and J by 3 bases, with 11 bases between them. CDR3 region: CAWSMGTFYEQYF. The CDR3 nucleotides are TGTGCCTGGAGTATGGGGACATTCTACGAGCAGTACTTC.

The chain employs TRBV28 and TRBJ2-7, with D unresolved. CDR3 size: 12 residues. Germline lookup yields CDR1 MDHEN and CDR2 SYDVKM. V was cut by 4 bases and J by 6 bases, with 10 bases left in between. The DNA for the CDR3 is TGTGCCAGCAGTTCAAACAGTGTCGAGCAGTACTTC. Amino acids: CASSSNSVEQYF.

The genes are TRBV29-1 and TRBJ1-1; TRBD1 might be the D (6 bases). The CDR3 runs 13 residues. The V and J ends lost 6 bases and 5 bases respectively, with 16 bases between them. Looked up from germline, CDR1 is SQVTM and CDR2 is ANQGSEA. The CDR3 coding sequence is TGCAGCGTAGCTACAGGGATCGGGACTGAAGCTTTCTTT. This sequence encodes CSVATGIGTEAFF.

The V call is TRBV19, the J call TRBJ1-1, with D uncertain. The germline CDR1 and CDR2 sequences are LNHDA and SQIVND (reference sequence). V lost 6 bases and J 0 bases, leaving 23 bases between the germline ends. This CDR3 is 18 amino acids long. The CDR3 region has the DNA TGTGCCAGTAGCCCCCCTCGCGGGCGAGGAGCCCTGAACACTGAAGCTTTCTTT. It encodes CASSPPRGRGALNTEAFF.

The chain combines TRBV4-3 with TRBJ1-1, with no clear D. The CDR3 covers 14 residues. Germline values: CDR1 LGHNA, CDR2 YSLEER. V shed 4 bases and J shed 1 base, with 10 bases lying between them. CDR3 protein: CASSRGLGNTEAFF. The CDR3 DNA sequence: TGCGCCAGCAGCCGAGGTTTAGGGAACACTGAAGCTTTCTTT.

This chain links TRBV19 with TRBJ2-1, with a possible D match to TRBD1 (6 bases). Trimming pared 3 bases from V and 0 bases from J, leaving 12 bases between. This CDR3 is 16 amino acids long. CDR1 and CDR2 from the germline V gene are LNHDA and SQIVND (reference sequence). Here the CDR3 reads CASSILGASSYNEQFF. In DNA, the CDR3 is TGTGCCAGTAGTATTCTGGGGGCAAGCTCCTACAATGAGCAGTTCTTC.

The DNA of the CDR3 is TGTGCCAGCAGCTTAGCCCCAGGGTGGGTCACTGAAGCTTTCTTT. Translated, it gives CASSLAPGWVTEAFF. The chain joins TRBV7-2 to TRBJ1-1; TRBD1 might be the D (5 bases). The ends were cut back, 0 bases at V and 4 bases at J, with 12 bases in the middle. Germline CDR1 reads SGHTA; CDR2 reads FQGNSA. The CDR3 loop spans 15 amino acids.

The V call is TRBV5-1, the J call TRBJ2-5, with TRBD2 identical over 7 bases. There are 15 residues in the CDR3. J was trimmed by 2 bases and V by 1 base; bases with no gene match: 5. Germline V gene sequence: CDR1 SGHRS, CDR2 YFSETQ. The CDR3 here is CASSLLGGGQETQYF. The CDR3 nucleotides are TGCGCCAGCAGCTTGTTGGGGGGGGGACAAGAGACCCAGTACTTC.

CDR3 bases: TGTGCCAGCAGCTTAGCAGGGATAGGGGGCAGGGGCACTGAAGCTTTCTTT. Translation: CASSLAGIGGRGTEAFF. This sequence joins TRBV7-9 and TRBJ1-1; TRBD1 agrees at 7 bases. V shed 0 bases and J 4 bases; nucleotides not matched to a gene: 11. Germline V CDR1 and CDR2: SEHNR, FQNEAQ (reference sequence). The CDR3 sequence is 17 residues long.

The chain employs TRBV5-1 and TRBJ2-1; the match to TRBD1 covers 7 bases. The ends lost 2 bases at V and 1 base at J; junction bases unmatched: 3. Per germline, CDR1 SGHRS and CDR2 YFSETQ. This CDR3 has 15 amino acids. The CDR3 DNA is TGCGCCAGCAGCTTACGGACAGGTTCCTACAATGAGCAGTTCTTC. Translated: CASSLRTGSYNEQFF.

This clone was detected a few times. The chain is built from TRBV5-1 and TRBJ2-5; 7 bases line up with TRBD1. This CDR3 is 13 amino acids long. The V and J ends lost 9 bases and 5 bases, in that order; junction bases with no gene match: 10. CDR1 is SGHRS and CDR2 is YFSETQ in the germline V gene. CDR3 amino acids: CAILQGPGETQYF. The DNA for the CDR3 is TGCGCCATCCTACAGGGGCCCGGGGAGACCCAGTACTTC.

The chain uses TRBV29-1 and TRBJ1-1; a weak D match, TRBD1 (6 bases). CDR3 length equals 12 residues. Trimming removed 4 bases from V and 5 bases from J, with 11 bases in between. CDR1 and CDR2 (germline): SQVTM, ANQGSEA. The CDR3 loop is CSVAGVLTEAFF. The CDR3 nucleotides are TGCAGCGTTGCAGGGGTGTTGACTGAAGCTTTCTTT.

This clone was observed once. The chain combines TRBV2 with TRBJ1-6, with a tentative D call TRBD1 (5 bases). Looked up from germline, CDR1 is SNHLY and CDR2 is FYNNEI. This CDR3 is built from 15 residues. With 5 bases removed from V and 10 bases from J, the gap between germline ends came to 18 bases. CDR3 nucleotides: TGTGCCAGCAGTCACGGGGGGGAACGGCGATCACCCCTCCACTTT. The encoded protein is CASSHGGERRSPLHF.